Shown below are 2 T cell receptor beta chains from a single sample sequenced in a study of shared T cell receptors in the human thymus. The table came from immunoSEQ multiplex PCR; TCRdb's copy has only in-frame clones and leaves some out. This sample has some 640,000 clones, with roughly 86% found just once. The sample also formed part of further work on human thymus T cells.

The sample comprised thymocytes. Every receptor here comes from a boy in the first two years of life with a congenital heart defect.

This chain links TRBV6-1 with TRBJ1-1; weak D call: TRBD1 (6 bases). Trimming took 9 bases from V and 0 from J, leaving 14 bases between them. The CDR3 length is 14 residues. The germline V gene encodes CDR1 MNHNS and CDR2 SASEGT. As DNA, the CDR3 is TGTGCCAGTATGAGAGGGACAATGAACACTGAAGCTTTCTTT. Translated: CASMRGTMNTEAFF.

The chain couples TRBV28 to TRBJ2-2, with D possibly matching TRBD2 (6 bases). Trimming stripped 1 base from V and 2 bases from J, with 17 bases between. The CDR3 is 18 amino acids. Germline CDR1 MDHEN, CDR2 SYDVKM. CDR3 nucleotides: TGTGCCAGCAGTTTATTGGACGGAGGGGAGGACAACACCGGGGAGCTGTTTTTT. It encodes CASSLLDGGEDNTGELFF.